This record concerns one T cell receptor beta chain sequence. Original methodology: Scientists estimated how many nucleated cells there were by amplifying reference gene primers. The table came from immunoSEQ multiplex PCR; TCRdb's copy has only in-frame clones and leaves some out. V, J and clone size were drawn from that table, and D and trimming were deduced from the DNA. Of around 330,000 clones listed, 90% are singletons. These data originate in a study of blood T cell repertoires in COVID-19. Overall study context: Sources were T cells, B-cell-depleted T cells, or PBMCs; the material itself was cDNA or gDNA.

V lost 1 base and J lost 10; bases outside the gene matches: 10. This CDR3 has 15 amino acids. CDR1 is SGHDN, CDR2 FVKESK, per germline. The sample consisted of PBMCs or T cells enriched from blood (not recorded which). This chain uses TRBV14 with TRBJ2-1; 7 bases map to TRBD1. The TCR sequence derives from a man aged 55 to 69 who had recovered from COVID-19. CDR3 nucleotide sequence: TGTGCCAGCAGCCAAGCTGGACAGGAATTTCGGGAGCAGTTCTTC. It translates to CASSQAGQEFREQFF.